Listed here is a single T cell receptor (beta chain). This specimen belongs to a study of blood T cell repertoires in COVID-19. The CDR3 runs 14 residues. Per the germline V gene, CDR1 is SNHLY and CDR2 is FYNNEI. V was pared by 6 bases and J by 5 bases, with 16 bases between. In the original analysis: Estimates of nucleated cell counts were drawn from the amplification of reference gene primers. Sequencing was performed with immunoSEQ multiplex PCR; in TCRdb, only in-frame clones are kept and a portion is missing. The DNA gave D and trimming, while V, J and clone size come from that table. Of about 110,000 clones listed, about 75% are singletons.

The sequence came from a woman older than 75 with active or convalescent COVID-19. The chain employs TRBV2 and TRBJ2-5, with D unresolved. Source material: peripheral blood. CDR3 loop: CASREAVSVETQYF. The DNA for the CDR3 is TGTGCCAGCAGAGAGGCCGTGTCGGTGGAGACCCAGTACTTC.